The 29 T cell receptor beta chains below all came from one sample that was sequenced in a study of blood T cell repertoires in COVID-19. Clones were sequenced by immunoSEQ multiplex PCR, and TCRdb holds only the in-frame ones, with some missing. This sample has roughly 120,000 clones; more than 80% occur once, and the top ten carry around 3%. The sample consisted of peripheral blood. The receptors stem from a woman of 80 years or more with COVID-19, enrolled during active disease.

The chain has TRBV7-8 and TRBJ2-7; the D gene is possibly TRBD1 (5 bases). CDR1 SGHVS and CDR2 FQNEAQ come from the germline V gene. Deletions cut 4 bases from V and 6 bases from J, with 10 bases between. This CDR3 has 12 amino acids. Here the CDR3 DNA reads TGTGCCAGCAGCTCCAGGGTCGGCGAGCAGTACTTC. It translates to CASSSRVGEQYF.

The CDR3 sequence is CASSDRSSRTDTQYF. DNA of the CDR3: TGTGCCAGCAGTGATAGAAGCTCCCGCACAGATACGCAGTATTTT. The chain uses TRBV6-1 and TRBJ2-3; unclear D gene. V shed 3 bases and J shed 1 base, with 11 bases lying between them. CDR1 and CDR2 (germline): MNHNS, SASEGT. The CDR3 has 15 residues.

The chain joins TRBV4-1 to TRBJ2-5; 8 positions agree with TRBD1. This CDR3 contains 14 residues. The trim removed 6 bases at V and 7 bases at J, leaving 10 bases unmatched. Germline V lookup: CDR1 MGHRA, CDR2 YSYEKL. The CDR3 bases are TGCGCCAGCAGTACTGACAGGGGTACGGGGACCCAGTACTTC. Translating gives CASSTDRGTGTQYF.

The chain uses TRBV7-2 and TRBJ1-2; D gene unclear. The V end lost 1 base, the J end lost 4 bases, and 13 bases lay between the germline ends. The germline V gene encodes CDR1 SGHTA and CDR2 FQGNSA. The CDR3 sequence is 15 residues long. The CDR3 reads CASSLEFGQPYGYTF. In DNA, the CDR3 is TGTGCCAGCAGCTTAGAGTTTGGGCAGCCCTATGGCTACACCTTC.

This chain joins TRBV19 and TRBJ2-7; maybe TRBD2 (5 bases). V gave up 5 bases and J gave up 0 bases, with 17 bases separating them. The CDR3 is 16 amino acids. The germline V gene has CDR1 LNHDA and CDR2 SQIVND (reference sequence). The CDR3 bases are TGTGCCAGTAGTTCCCGGCGGGTGAGCGCCTCCTACGAGCAGTACTTC. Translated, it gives CASSSRRVSASYEQYF.

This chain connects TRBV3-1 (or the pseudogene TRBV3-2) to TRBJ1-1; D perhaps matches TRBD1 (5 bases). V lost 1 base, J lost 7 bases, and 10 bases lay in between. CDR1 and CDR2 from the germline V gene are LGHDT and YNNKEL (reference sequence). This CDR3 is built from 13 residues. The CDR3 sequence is CASSQGPGLEAFF. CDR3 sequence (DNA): TGTGCCAGCAGCCAAGGACCGGGACTTGAAGCTTTCTTT.

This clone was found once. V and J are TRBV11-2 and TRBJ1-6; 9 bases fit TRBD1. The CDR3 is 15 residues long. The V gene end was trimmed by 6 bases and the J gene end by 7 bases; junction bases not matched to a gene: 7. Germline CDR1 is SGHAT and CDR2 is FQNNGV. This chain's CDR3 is CASRRPDRGNSPLHF. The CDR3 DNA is TGTGCCAGCAGGCGGCCGGACAGGGGAAATTCACCCCTCCACTTT.

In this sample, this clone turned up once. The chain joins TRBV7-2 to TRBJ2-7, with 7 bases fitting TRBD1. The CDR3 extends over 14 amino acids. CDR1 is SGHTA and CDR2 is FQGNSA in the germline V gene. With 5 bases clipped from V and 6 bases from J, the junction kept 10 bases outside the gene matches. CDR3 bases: TGTGCCAGCAGCCTCGACAGGGTGATCGCCGAGCAGTACTTC. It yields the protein CASSLDRVIAEQYF.

The CDR3: CASSPPWEAGYTF. For the CDR3, the DNA is TGTGCCAGCAGCCCGCCTTGGGAGGCTGGCTACACCTTC. The J gene is TRBJ1-2, the V gene TRBV28; D unclear. The CDR3 loop spans 13 amino acids. CDR1 and CDR2 from the germline V gene are MDHEN and SYDVKM. Between the trimmed V and J ends, which lost 6 bases and 7 bases, there was a span of 15 bases.

The CDR3 loop reads CASSSTADMNTEAFF. The CDR3 nucleotides are TGTGCCAGCAGCTCCACGGCAGACATGAACACTGAAGCTTTCTTT. The J gene is TRBJ1-1, the V gene TRBV9; no definite D call. CDR1 is SGDLS, CDR2 YYNGEE, per germline. Trimming took off 4 bases at V and 0 bases at J, with 13 bases between the two ends. The CDR3 runs to 15 residues.

CDR3 DNA: TGTGCCAGTAGTATCGCCAGCGGGAGCTCGACAGATACGCAGTATTTT. Translation gives CASSIASGSSTDTQYF. The chain has TRBV19 and TRBJ2-3, with 8 bases matching TRBD2. Germline-derived CDR1 and CDR2 are LNHDA and SQIVND (reference sequence). Trimming took 3 bases from V and 3 from J; bases not matched to a gene: 8. This CDR3 is 16 amino acids long.

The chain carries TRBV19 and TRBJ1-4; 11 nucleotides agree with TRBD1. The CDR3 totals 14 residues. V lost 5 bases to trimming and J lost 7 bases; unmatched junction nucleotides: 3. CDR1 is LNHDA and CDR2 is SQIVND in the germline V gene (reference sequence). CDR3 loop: CASSLGQGVEKLFF. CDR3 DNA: TGTGCCAGTAGTCTGGGACAGGGGGTTGAAAAACTGTTTTTT.

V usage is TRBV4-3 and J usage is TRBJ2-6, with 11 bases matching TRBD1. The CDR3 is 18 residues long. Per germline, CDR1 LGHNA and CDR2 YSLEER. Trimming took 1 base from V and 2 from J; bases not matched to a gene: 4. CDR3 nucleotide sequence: TGCGCCAGCAGCCAAGGGACAGGGGGCATCACTGGGGCCAACGTCCTGACTTTC. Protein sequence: CASSQGTGGITGANVLTF.

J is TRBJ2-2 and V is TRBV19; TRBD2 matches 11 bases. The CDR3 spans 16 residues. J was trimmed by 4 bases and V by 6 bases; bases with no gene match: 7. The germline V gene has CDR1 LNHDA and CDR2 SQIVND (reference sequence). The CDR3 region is CASRALAGGGTGELFF. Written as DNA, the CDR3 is TGTGCCAGTAGGGCCCTAGCGGGAGGAGGCACCGGGGAGCTGTTTTTT.

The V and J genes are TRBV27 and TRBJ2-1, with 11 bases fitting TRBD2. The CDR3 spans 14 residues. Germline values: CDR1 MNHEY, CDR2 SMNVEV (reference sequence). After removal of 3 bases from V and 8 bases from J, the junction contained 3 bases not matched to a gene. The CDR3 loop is CASSFLAGGHEQFF. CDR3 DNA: TGTGCCAGCAGTTTCCTAGCGGGAGGCCATGAGCAGTTCTTC.

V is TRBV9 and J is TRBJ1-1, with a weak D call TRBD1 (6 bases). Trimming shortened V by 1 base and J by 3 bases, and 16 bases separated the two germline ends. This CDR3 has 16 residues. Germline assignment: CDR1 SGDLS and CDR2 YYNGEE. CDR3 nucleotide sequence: TGTGCCAGCAGCGTAAGTGGGGGCTACGGGGACACTGAAGCTTTCTTT. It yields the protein CASSVSGGYGDTEAFF.

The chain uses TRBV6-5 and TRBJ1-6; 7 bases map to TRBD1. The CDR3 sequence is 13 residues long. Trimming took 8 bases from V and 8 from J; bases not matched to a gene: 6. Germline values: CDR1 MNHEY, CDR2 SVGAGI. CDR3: CASYRDSYSPLHF. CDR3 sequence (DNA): TGTGCCAGCTACCGGGACAGTTATTCACCCCTCCACTTT.

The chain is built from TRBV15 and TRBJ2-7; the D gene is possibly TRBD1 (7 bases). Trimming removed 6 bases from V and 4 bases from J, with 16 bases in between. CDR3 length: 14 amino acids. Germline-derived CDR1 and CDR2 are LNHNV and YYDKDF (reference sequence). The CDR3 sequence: CATSPEEGAYEQYF. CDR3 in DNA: TGTGCCACCAGTCCTGAGGAGGGGGCTTACGAGCAGTACTTC. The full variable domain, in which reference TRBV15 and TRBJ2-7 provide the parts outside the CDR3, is DAMVIQNPRYQVTQFGKPVTLSCSQTLNHNVMYWYQQKSSQAPKLLFHYYDKDFNNEADTPDNFQSRRPNTSFCFLDIRSPGLGDTAMYLCATSPEEGAYEQYFGPGTRLTVT.

The CDR3 sequence: CATSDPNAGGGGNQETQYF. The CDR3 DNA reads as TGTGCCACCAGTGATCCCAACGCTGGGGGGGGTGGAAATCAAGAGACCCAGTACTTC. The chain is built from TRBV24-1 and TRBJ2-5; 7 bases are shared with TRBD2. J gave up 2 bases and V 3 bases, and 17 bases lay outside the gene matches. Germline CDR1 reads KGHDR; CDR2 reads SFDVKD. The CDR3 loop spans 19 amino acids.

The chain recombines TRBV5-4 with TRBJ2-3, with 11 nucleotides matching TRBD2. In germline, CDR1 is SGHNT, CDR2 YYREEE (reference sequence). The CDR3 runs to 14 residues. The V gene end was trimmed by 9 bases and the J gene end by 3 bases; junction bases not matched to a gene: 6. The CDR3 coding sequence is TGTGCCACTAGCGGGGGGATTAAAACAGATACGCAGTATTTT. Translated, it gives CATSGGIKTDTQYF.

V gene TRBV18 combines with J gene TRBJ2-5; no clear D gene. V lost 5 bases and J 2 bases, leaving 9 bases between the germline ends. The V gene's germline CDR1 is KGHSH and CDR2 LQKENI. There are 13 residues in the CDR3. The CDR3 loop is CASSTVNQETQYF. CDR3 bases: TGTGCCAGCTCAACAGTAAATCAAGAGACCCAGTACTTC.

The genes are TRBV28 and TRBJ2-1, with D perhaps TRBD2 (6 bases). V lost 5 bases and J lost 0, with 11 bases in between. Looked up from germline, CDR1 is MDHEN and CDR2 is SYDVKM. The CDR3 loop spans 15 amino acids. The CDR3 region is CASSRGELSYNEQFF. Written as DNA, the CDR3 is TGTGCCAGCAGTCGCGGGGAGCTCTCCTACAATGAGCAGTTCTTC. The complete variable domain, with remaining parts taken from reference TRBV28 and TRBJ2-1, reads DVKVTQSSRYLVKRTGEKVFLECVQDMDHENMFWYRQDPGLGLRLIYFSYDVKMKEKGDIPEGYSVSREKKERFSLILESASTNQTSMYLCASSRGELSYNEQFFGPGTRLTVL.

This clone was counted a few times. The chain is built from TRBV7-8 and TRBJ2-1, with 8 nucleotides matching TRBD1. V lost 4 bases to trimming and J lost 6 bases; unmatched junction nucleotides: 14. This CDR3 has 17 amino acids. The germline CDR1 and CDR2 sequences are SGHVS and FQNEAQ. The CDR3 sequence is CASSSHPTGDRGNEQFF. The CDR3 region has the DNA TGTGCCAGCAGCTCTCATCCGACAGGGGATAGGGGCAATGAGCAGTTCTTC.

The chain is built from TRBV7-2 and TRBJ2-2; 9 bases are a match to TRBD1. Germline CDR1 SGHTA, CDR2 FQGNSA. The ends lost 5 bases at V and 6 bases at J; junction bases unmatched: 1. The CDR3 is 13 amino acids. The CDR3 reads CASSRTGAGELFF. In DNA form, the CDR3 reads TGTGCCAGCAGCCGGACAGGGGCCGGGGAGCTGTTTTTT.

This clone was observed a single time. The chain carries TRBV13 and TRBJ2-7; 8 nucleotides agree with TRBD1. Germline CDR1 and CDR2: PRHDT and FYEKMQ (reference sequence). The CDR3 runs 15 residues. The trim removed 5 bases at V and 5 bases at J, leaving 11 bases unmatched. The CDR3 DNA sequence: TGTGCCAGCAGCGGGCGGACAGGGAAGTTCGACGAGCAGTACTTC. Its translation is CASSGRTGKFDEQYF.

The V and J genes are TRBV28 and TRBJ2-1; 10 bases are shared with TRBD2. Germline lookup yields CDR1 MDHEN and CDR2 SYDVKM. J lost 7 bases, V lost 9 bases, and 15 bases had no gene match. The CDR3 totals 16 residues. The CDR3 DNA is TGTGCCAGTCGGGGAGCGGGAGGGCAAAGTGAGAATGAGCAGTTCTTC. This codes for CASRGAGGQSENEQFF. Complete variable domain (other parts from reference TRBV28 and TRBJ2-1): DVKVTQSSRYLVKRTGEKVFLECVQDMDHENMFWYRQDPGLGLRLIYFSYDVKMKEKGDIPEGYSVSREKKERFSLILESASTNQTSMYLCASRGAGGQSENEQFFGPGTRLTVL.

In DNA form, the CDR3 reads TGTGCCAGCAGTTTTGAGGACATGTCCTACGAGCAGTACTTC. It is translated as CASSFEDMSYEQYF. The chain combines TRBV28 with TRBJ2-7; tentative D call: TRBD1 (5 bases). The CDR3 consists of 14 residues. The germline gives CDR1 MDHEN, CDR2 SYDVKM. Trimming took 3 bases from V and 1 from J, leaving 10 bases between them.

The CDR3 loop reads CASSLGGSGANVLTF. As DNA, the CDR3 is TGTGCCAGCAGCTTGGGGGGGTCAGGGGCCAACGTCCTGACTTTC. This sequence joins TRBV7-9 and TRBJ2-6, with 7 positions matching TRBD2. CDR1 and CDR2 (germline): SEHNR, FQNEAQ (reference sequence). The CDR3 is 15 residues long. The V gene end was trimmed by 3 bases and the J gene end by 4 bases; junction bases not matched to a gene: 3.

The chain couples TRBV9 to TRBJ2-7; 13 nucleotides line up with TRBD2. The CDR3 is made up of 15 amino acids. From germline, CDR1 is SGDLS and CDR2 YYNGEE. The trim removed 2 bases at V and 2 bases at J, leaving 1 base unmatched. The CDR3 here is CASSVGTSGTYEQYF. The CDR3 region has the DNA TGTGCCAGCAGCGTGGGGACTAGCGGGACCTACGAGCAGTACTTC.